This T cell receptor (beta chain) was retrieved from a study of blood T cell repertoires in COVID-19 (dated by TCRdb to about 2020). Background on the whole study: The collaborator samples originated in the United States, Italy and Spain and spanned the acute and convalescent phases of COVID-19. The material from the prospective study consisted of cDNA or gDNA derived from T cells, B-cell-depleted T cells, or PBMCs. Where available, HLA class I and class II types were taken from metadata supplied by the sample provider and were not determined by assay-based typing. Samples were obtained from the ongoing ImmuneRACE study (first 160 participants) and from 1,254 subjects provided by 6 global collaborators. Nearly every sample came with metadata listing a de-identified subject ID, COVID-19 status, age in years and sex. Deeply sampled blood TCRbeta repertoires from subjects exposed to, actively infected with, or recovered from COVID-19 were included in the dataset. The repertoires were released in a freely available public database intended as a resource for research on the immune response to SARS-CoV-2. Overall results and qualifications from the work: Clinical and demographic metadata were provided uncurated, with the amount varying by source and participant.

Whole blood was collected in K2EDTA tubes by collaborating institutions according to the institutions' own protocols. For TCRbeta analysis, collaborators shipped samples as frozen whole blood, isolated PBMCs, or DNA extracted from either of those sample types. From a lookup of the germline V gene, CDR1 and CDR2 are SGDLS and YYNGEE. The CDR3 starts with the cysteine, ends with the phenylalanine, and has 15 residues. Just CDR3 DNA is preserved here, 45 bases in frame from base 1. V gives up 0 bases and J gives up 4 bases, and the segment between their germline ends measures 8 bases. Details on this clone: The antigen this receptor binds is unknown. No base quality information exists; no much larger clone differs at one position.

TCRbeta CDR3 regions were amplified from genomic DNA using the immunoSEQ Assay, a bias-controlled multiplex PCR. Processing in the source paper ran as follows. The number of nucleated cells in each sample was estimated from the amplification of reference gene primers within the assay. To quantify the absolute abundance of each unique TCRbeta CDR3 rearrangement, sequence reads were collapsed and filtered. Productive Simpson clonality was computed per sample as the square root of Simpson's diversity index over productive rearrangements. The immuneACCESS repertoire file appears here via TCRdb, limited to in-frame rearrangements. These files lack a portion of the clones; in checked studies, under half of the deficit traces to unresolved V genes, and the cause of the others is not known. Clone size and the V and J calls come from that table; the DNA yielded D and trimming. The sample contains about 210,000 clones, about 85% of them found a single time. The top ten clones comprise just over 0.7% of the sample.

The clonotype was recovered from a man in his forties with acute or convalescent COVID-19. In this chain, TRBV9 is recombined with TRBJ1-6; TRBD1 is possibly the D segment (6 matching bases). The sequenced sample was peripheral blood. CDR3 reads: CASSVGTAYNSPLHF. The DNA reads TGTGCCAGCAGCGTAGGGACAGCATATAATTCACCCCTCCACTTT.